The T cell receptor (beta chain) under discussion was sequenced for a study of Graves' ophthalmopathy and Graves' hyperthyroidism (dated by TCRdb to between 2017 and 2018). Background for the entire study: Peripheral blood was collected at initial diagnosis, before any treatment. To explore V-J signatures distinguishing ophthalmopathy from hyperthyroidism, a discovery set of about a hundred patients (43 ophthalmopathy, about 57 stable hyperthyroidism) was enrolled. Following sampling, methimazole starting at 30 mg daily was administered to hyperthyroidism patients, and high-dose intravenous methylprednisolone was administered to ophthalmopathy patients. An independent validation cohort was composed of approximately 18 hyperthyroidism patients and about 17 patients who later progressed from hyperthyroidism to ophthalmopathy. In total, 135 blood samples were TCR-sequenced: 43 ophthalmopathy, 75 hyperthyroidism and some 17 hyperthyroidism-to-ophthalmopathy patients. In a handful of hyperthyroidism patients, the T-cell repertoire of thyroid tissue was compared with the T-cell repertoire of blood. The study used TCR beta repertoire signatures to distinguish Graves' ophthalmopathy from Graves' hyperthyroidism and to predict progression to ophthalmopathy. General findings and caveats noted by the study authors: Ophthalmopathy was separated from stable hyperthyroidism by the 13-signature model with around 89% sensitivity and about 81% specificity in cross-validation and with 80%/75% in the test set. Most expanded thyroid clonotypes with a frequency above 0.001 also appeared in blood, which suggests that blood repertoires may reflect the immune response in the thyroid. In validation, the model predicted ophthalmopathy progression with roughly 68% sensitivity and about 77% specificity; 12 predicted patients were CT-confirmed with GO in a median of about 6.1 months. Sample size was not statistically predetermined, and group allocation was not concealed from the investigators.

Stable hyperthyroidism was defined as no progression to ophthalmopathy within 18 months of follow-up. Hyperthyroidism patients were newly diagnosed, with disease duration under 2 months, and aged 18 to 65 years. Patients were excluded if they had other autoimmune diseases, uncontrolled infections, pregnancy or lactation. Diagnosis relied on clinical symptoms, serum thyroxine, TRAb, thyroid ultrasound and orbital computed tomography. Ficoll-Paque density gradient centrifugation was used to isolate PBMCs from 9.5 to 10 ml of fresh peripheral blood. Total RNA was extracted with Trizol reagent and quality-checked on an Agilent 2100 Bioanalyzer. As to this clonotype: No cognate antigen has been identified for it. The junction departs from germline at one end; a sequencing error may be responsible.

For repertoire sequencing, the TCR beta CDR3 regions were amplified from RNA transcripts. A first-round RT-PCR used HTBI primers with the Qiagen OneStep RT-PCR kit, followed by a second-round multiplex PCR, size selection and purification. The libraries underwent paired-end sequencing with 100 bp reads on an Illumina HiSeq2000. The original pipeline was this. SOAPnuke was used to process the reads, throwing out any read that had adapters, had uncalled bases, had a mean Phred below 15, or lacked an exact constant-primer or identifier match. COPE v1.2.5 was used to merge high-quality paired reads. Each unique nucleotide sequence was defined as a clonotype, and clonotypes were aligned to IMGT TRB V, D and J references with MiTCR v1.1. The analysis was limited to V-J combinations with a frequency above 0.0001, which together covered 99.2% of the repertoires. For each V-J combination, a TCR clonal expansion and chaos score was defined as the ratio of F50 clonal expansion to chaos observed in the TCRdist matrix. Welch's t-statistics and random forest were used to reduce features to 10 to 15 V-J combinations, which were fed into a naive Bayes classifier. The similarity between thyroid and blood repertoires was quantified using the Morisita-Horn index. TCRdb applied fastp at Q25 and MiXCR to the public reads, then kept only in-frame beta chains. Each CDR3 protein gets just one entry, which takes the most common genes and DNA from the rows behind it. The V and J calls reflect TCRdb's pipeline rather than the authors' work. The sample contains about 390,000 distinct CDR3 sequences, 17% of them found a single time. The ten biggest clones cover 2.4% of the sample.

From cysteine to phenylalanine, the CDR3 is 20 amino acids long. Solely the CDR3 DNA is kept, with 60 bases framed from the first base. CDR1 and CDR2 are read off the germline V gene as SGHRS and YFSETQ. The source material was peripheral blood. This TCR came from an adult woman with stable Graves' hyperthyroidism. The chain is encoded by TRBV5-1 joined to TRBJ2-2; 14 middle bases align to TRBD2. The DNA reads as follows: TGCGCCTGCAGCTTGTCAGGGGGCGCTTGGACTAGCGGGAGGACCGGGGAGCTGTTTTTT. Its protein product is CACSLSGGAWTSGRTGELFF.